Here is one T cell receptor beta chain with its context. The data are from a study of OX40 agonist ivuxolimab in advanced cancers. Study background: Those treated in dose escalation had hepatocellular carcinoma, melanoma, renal cell cancer or head and neck cancer. Under the entry rules, prior anti-PD-1, anti-PD-L1 or anti-CTLA-4 therapy was allowed, and 40% had some.

With autoimmune disease history or systemic immunosuppression, patients were excluded. Collection of blood occurred at baseline, at cycle 4 day 1, and at cycle 7 day 1. Libraries were prepared by immunoSEQ multiplex PCR; TCRdb keeps only in-frame clonotypes and omits some of them. The table includes around 75,000 clones, about 89% detected once. The V and J ends lost 1 base and 4 bases respectively, with 13 bases between them. CDR1 is LNHDA and CDR2 is SQIVND in the germline V gene (reference sequence). This CDR3 is built from 15 residues. The rearrangement links TRBV19 to TRBJ1-2; maybe TRBD1 (6 bases). Here the sequenced sample was CD4+ or CD8+ T cells sorted from blood, taken in a trial of the OX40 agonist ivuxolimab. The receptor's source is an adult with an advanced solid tumor such as melanoma, head and neck, liver or kidney cancer. CDR3 coding DNA: TGTGCCAGTAGTATAGTTGGGGGCCTCCCCTATGGCTACACCTTC. Translated: CASSIVGGLPYGYTF.